This section outlines one T cell receptor (beta chain) sequence together with its context. The record originates from a study of blood T cell repertoires in COVID-19. After removal of 4 bases from V and 4 bases from J, the junction contained 6 bases not matched to a gene. This CDR3 is built from 15 residues. Germline-derived CDR1 and CDR2 are SNHLY and FYNNEI. Profiled with immunoSEQ multiplex PCR; TCRdb holds only in-frame clones, not every one. The sample carries about 440,000 clones, approximately 90% recorded once. Sequenced sample: peripheral blood. The receptor's source is a woman between 50 and 59 years old with COVID-19, enrolled during active disease. The rearrangement links TRBV2 to TRBJ2-2; 7 bases match TRBD2. In DNA, the CDR3 is TGTGCCAGCAGTGGGGAGGGTACCGGCACCGGGGAGCTGTTTTTT. This sequence encodes CASSGEGTGTGELFF.